A selection of T cell receptor beta chains follows, all from one sample in a study of T cell repertoires in cytomegalovirus infection. These TCRs' antigens remain unknown. MiXCR, applied by TCRdb to the reads, yields one record per CDR3 protein. In the table there are about 400,000 distinct CDR3 sequences, nearly 35% of which are singletons. The sequencing here drew on cultured PBMCs, taken from culture after CMV antigen stimulation. These receptor sequences come from a human donor in good health (CMV status not recorded). Some clones in this sample may be carry-over from other donors' samples. CDR3s include the opening cysteine and the closing phenylalanine or tryptophan. D genes are given only for firm matches. Expanded clones get a size class; other rows say once, few or many, or leave the size out.

cdr3_aa | cdr3_nt | j_call | v_call | clone_size | d_call
CASTPGVSGADVLTF | TGTGCCAGTACCCCGGGGGTCTCTGGGGCCGACGTCCTGACTTTC | TRBJ2-6 | TRBV19 | few | NA
CASSRTTSGSGDTQYF | TGTGCCAGCAGTCGAACAACTAGCGGGAGTGGAGATACGCAGTATTTT | TRBJ2-3 | TRBV12-3/TRBV12-4 | few | TRBD2
CASSPRTGSKDTQYF | TGTGCCAGCAGCCCCCGGACAGGGTCTAAAGATACGCAGTATTTT | TRBJ2-3 | TRBV9 | NA | TRBD1
CASSLRLLAGAPLGNEQFF | TGTGCCAGCAGCTTGAGGTTACTAGCGGGCGCCCCCCTCGGGAATGAGCAGTTCTTC | TRBJ2-1 | TRBV7-2 | NA | TRBD2
CSAHRDSPLSPLHF | TGCAGTGCGCACCGGGACAGTCCCCTTTCACCCCTCCACTTT | TRBJ1-6 | TRBV20-1 | NA | TRBD1
CASSFIENTGELFF | TGTGCCAGCAGCTTTATTGAGAACACCGGGGAGCTGTTTTTT | TRBJ2-2 | TRBV7-2 | NA | NA
CASSLAPGTGNTGELFF | TGTGCCAGCAGCTTAGCTCCTGGGACAGGGAACACCGGGGAGCTGTTTTTT | TRBJ2-2 | TRBV7-2 | many | TRBD1
CASSLEGGAGSGANVLTF | TGCGCCAGCAGCTTGGAGGGGGGAGCAGGATCTGGGGCCAACGTCCTGACTTTC | TRBJ2-6 | TRBV5-1 | NA | NA
CSARPWTRFSHNEQFF | TGCAGTGCTAGGCCTTGGACTAGATTTTCCCACAATGAGCAGTTCTTC | TRBJ2-1 | TRBV20-1 | NA | TRBD2
CASSPDLGAYEQYF | TGTGCCAGCAGTCCGGACCTTGGGGCCTACGAGCAGTACTTC | TRBJ2-7 | TRBV28 | NA | NA
CASSSGALVVDEQFF | TGTGCCAGCAGCTCCGGGGCTCTAGTCGTGGATGAGCAGTTCTTC | TRBJ2-1 | TRBV7-2 | NA | NA
CSAATDGGSSGRRSETQYF | TGCAGTGCTGCCACAGACGGCGGCTCTAGCGGGAGAAGGTCGGAGACCCAGTACTTC | TRBJ2-5 | TRBV20-1 | NA | TRBD2
CASSFEAGTEAFF | TGTGCCAGCAGCTTCGAGGCAGGCACTGAAGCTTTCTTT | TRBJ1-1 | TRBV7-9 | NA | NA
CASSQDTAGGATGELFF | TGCGCCAGCAGCCAAGATACAGCGGGAGGGGCCACCGGGGAGCTGTTTTTT | TRBJ2-2 | TRBV4-3 | NA | TRBD2
CASSSPGANTSPLHF | TGTGCCAGCAGTTCCCCAGGGGCGAACACTTCACCCCTCCACTTT | TRBJ1-6 | TRBV28 | NA | NA
CASSIGTSGSSYEQYF | TGTGCCAGTAGTATTGGGACTAGCGGGAGCTCCTACGAGCAGTACTTC | TRBJ2-7 | TRBV19 | NA | TRBD2
CSARDWAQGGNQPQHF | TGCAGTGCTAGAGATTGGGCCCAGGGCGGCAATCAGCCCCAGCATTTT | TRBJ1-5 | TRBV20-1 | NA | NA
CASTTGASYNEQFF | TGTGCCAGTACAACGGGGGCATCCTACAATGAGCAGTTCTTC | TRBJ2-1 | TRBV19 | NA | NA
CASTARGNTEAFF | TGTGCCAGCACCGCCAGAGGTAACACTGAAGCTTTCTTT | TRBJ1-1 | TRBV14 | NA | NA
CASSPTSQETQYF | TGTGCCAGCAGTCCGACTAGCCAGGAGACCCAGTACTTC | TRBJ2-5 | TRBV27 | few | TRBD2
CASSPDSGYGYTF | TGTGCCAGCAGCCCCGACAGTGGGTATGGCTACACCTTC | TRBJ1-2 | TRBV7-2 | many | NA
CASSLRADQETQYF | TGTGCCAGCAGCTTGAGAGCGGACCAAGAGACCCAGTACTTC | TRBJ2-5 | TRBV5-5 | NA | NA
CASSPGTGRDQPQHF | TGTGCCTCCTCGCCAGGGACAGGGAGAGATCAGCCCCAGCATTTT | TRBJ1-5 | TRBV19 | many | TRBD1
CAWSPPTVYYEQYF | TGTGCCTGGAGTCCTCCTACAGTTTACTACGAGCAGTACTTC | TRBJ2-7 | TRBV30 | NA | NA
CASSPSLAGGQGEQFF | TGTGCCAGCAGCCCCTCTCTAGCGGGAGGGCAGGGTGAGCAGTTCTTC | TRBJ2-1 | TRBV11-2 | NA | TRBD2
CASSQEYRVRGELFF | TGCGCCAGCAGCCAAGAGTACAGGGTGCGCGGGGAGCTGTTTTTT | TRBJ2-2 | TRBV4-3 | few | NA
CASSMTAGWNTEAFF | TGTGCCAGTAGTATGACGGCAGGGTGGAACACTGAAGCTTTCTTT | TRBJ1-1 | TRBV19 | few | NA
CASSLVLGNNQPQHF | TGTGCCAGCAGCTTAGTGCTAGGTAACAATCAGCCCCAGCATTTT | TRBJ1-5 | TRBV7-2 | many | NA
CASSPRTSDNEKLFF | TGTGCCAGCAGCCCCAGGACATCTGATAATGAAAAACTGTTTTTT | TRBJ1-4 | TRBV7-9 | NA | NA
CSARGLGIEETQYF | TGCAGTGCGAGAGGGCTCGGCATTGAAGAGACCCAGTACTTC | TRBJ2-5 | TRBV20-1 | NA | NA
CASSQDMSWWDPNTGELFF | TGCGCCAGCAGCCAAGATATGAGTTGGTGGGACCCGAACACCGGGGAGCTGTTTTTT | TRBJ2-2 | TRBV4-3 | few | NA
CASVSGGGYTF | TGTGCCAGCGTAAGCGGGGGCGGCTACACCTTC | TRBJ1-2 | TRBV27 | NA | NA
CASSLDPPGQGYNEQFF | TGTGCCAGCAGCTTAGACCCGCCGGGACAGGGATACAATGAGCAGTTCTTC | TRBJ2-1 | TRBV7-2 | few | TRBD1
CASSRSSGLYEQYF | TGTGCCAGCAGTAGAAGCAGCGGACTCTACGAGCAGTACTTC | TRBJ2-7 | TRBV6-1 | many | NA
CSAKDGVKGITTEAFF | TGCAGTGCTAAGGATGGCGTCAAGGGCATTACCACTGAAGCTTTCTTT | TRBJ1-1 | TRBV20-1 | NA | NA
CASSLAGRRETQYF | TGTGCCAGCAGTTTAGCGGGGAGAAGGGAGACCCAGTACTTC | TRBJ2-5 | TRBV6-5 | few | TRBD2
CASRPSWGTDNQPQHF | TGTGCCAGCAGGCCCTCTTGGGGGACAGACAATCAGCCCCAGCATTTT | TRBJ1-5 | TRBV6-2/TRBV6-3 | many | TRBD1
CASSPRGLGEKLFF | TGTGCCAGCAGCCCCAGGGGGCTTGGGGAAAAACTGTTTTTT | TRBJ1-4 | TRBV6-1 | NA | TRBD1
CASSFQTGGYNEQFF | TGTGCCAGCAGCTTCCAGACAGGCGGCTACAATGAGCAGTTCTTC | TRBJ2-1 | TRBV11-1 | few | NA
CSARRLADNEQFF | TGCAGTGCTAGAAGGTTAGCGGACAATGAGCAGTTCTTC | TRBJ2-1 | TRBV20-1 | NA | NA
CASSPGRYYNEQFF | TGTGCCAGCAGCCCTGGGAGATACTACAATGAGCAGTTCTTC | TRBJ2-1 | TRBV7-2 | NA | NA
CASSLGGSGSIYNEQFF | TGTGCCAGCAGCTTAGGGGGTAGCGGGAGCATCTACAATGAGCAGTTCTTC | TRBJ2-1 | TRBV7-8 | few | TRBD2
CASSLGTDGFNTEAFF | TGTGCCAGCAGCTTGGGGACGGACGGTTTCAACACTGAAGCTTTCTTT | TRBJ1-1 | TRBV7-9 | many | NA
CASSLTRPSRNQPQHF | TGTGCCAGCAGCTTGACTCGGCCTAGCCGCAATCAGCCCCAGCATTTT | TRBJ1-5 | TRBV5-5 | NA | NA
CATTTAGGEADTQYF | TGTGCCACAACTACAGCGGGAGGAGAGGCAGATACGCAGTATTTT | TRBJ2-3 | TRBV11-2 | NA | TRBD2
CASSPDRARDYGYTF | TGCGCCAGCAGCCCTGACAGGGCTAGAGACTATGGCTACACCTTC | TRBJ1-2 | TRBV4-1 | many | TRBD1
CSARAGTSGAPLQNEQFF | TGCAGTGCTAGAGCCGGGACTAGCGGGGCACCCCTTCAAAATGAGCAGTTCTTC | TRBJ2-1 | TRBV20-1 | NA | TRBD2
CASSPTGTGADTQYF | TGTGCCAGCAGCCCCACCGGGACAGGGGCAGATACGCAGTATTTT | TRBJ2-3 | TRBV7-8 | few | TRBD1